This passage covers 31 T cell receptor beta chains from one sample sequenced in a study of molecular identifiers for immune sequencing clone quantification. TCRdb used MiXCR to reprocess the PCR reads, holding one entry per CDR3 protein. The repertoire holds about 300,000 distinct CDR3 sequences, with 20% to 25% as singletons. The sequenced sample was naive CD8+ T cells from blood, with Jurkat cell RNA spiked in. Subset indicated: FACS-sorted CD8+CD4-CCR7+CD45RA+ naive T cells. All receptors come from a human donor in good health. Some libraries in this study had Jurkat cell RNA spiked in.

At least ten counts were recorded for this clonotype. This chain uses TRBV6-2 or TRBV6-3 with TRBJ1-6; D is uncertain. V gave up 4 bases and J gave up 11 bases, with 18 bases separating them. This CDR3 is built from 15 residues. Germline values: CDR1 MNHEY, CDR2 SVGEGT. The CDR3 nucleotides read TGTGCCAGCAGTTCTCGGACGGACCTCTCGACACCCCTCCACTTT. This encodes CASSSRTDLSTPLHF.

This clonotype occurred many times. This chain joins TRBV11-2 and TRBJ2-5, with D maybe TRBD2 (6 bases). Germline loops: CDR1 SGHAT, CDR2 FQNNGV. CDR3 size: 14 residues. Trimming took 1 base from V and 6 from J, leaving 12 bases between them. In DNA, the CDR3 is TGTGCCAGCAGCTTAGCGGCGGGAATGAAGACCCAGTACTTC. Encoded protein: CASSLAAGMKTQYF.

In its sample, this clonotype was seen many times. This chain connects TRBV7-9 to TRBJ2-5, with 13 bases identical to TRBD2. The junction had 8 bases not matched to a gene; V was cut back by 3 bases and J by 4 bases. Germline CDR1 reads SEHNR; CDR2 reads FQNEAQ (reference sequence). This CDR3 is 17 amino acids long. The CDR3 here is CASSFLLAGGPRETQYF. The CDR3 DNA follows: TGTGCCAGCAGCTTTTTACTAGCGGGGGGGCCTCGAGAGACCCAGTACTTC.

To note about this clonotype: This may be a read error: a much more frequent sequence differs by one nucleotide. The chain recombines TRBV9 with TRBJ2-5; D possibly matches TRBD1 or TRBD2 (5 bases each). CDR1 is SGDLS and CDR2 is YYNGEE in the germline V gene. The CDR3 sequence is 14 residues long. With 3 bases removed from V and 7 bases from J, the gap between germline ends came to 16 bases. The CDR3 nucleotides read TGTGCCAGCAGCGATGGACAAACCGGAGGGACCCAGTACTTC. Protein: CASSDGQTGGTQYF.

Only a few counts were recorded for this clonotype. This chain connects TRBV12-3 or TRBV12-4 to TRBJ2-3, with 7 bases fitting TRBD2. This CDR3 contains 14 residues. Trimming at V came to 6 bases and at J to 3 bases, leaving 6 bases not matched to a gene. The CDR3 sequence is CASRPTSWTDTQYF. In DNA form, the CDR3 reads TGTGCCAGCAGACCGACTAGCTGGACAGATACGCAGTATTTT.

For this clonotype: A read error may be the cause here, since a much bigger clone is one base away. V usage is TRBV20-1 and J usage is TRBJ2-1, with D possibly matching TRBD1 (6 bases). Germline V gene lookup returns CDR1 DFQATT and CDR2 SNEGSKA (reference sequence). The CDR3 length is 11 residues. Trimming removed 7 bases at V and 7 bases at J, with 11 bases between. CDR3 DNA: TGCAGTGTTAGGACAGTAAATGAGCAGTTCTTC. Translated, it gives CSVRTVNEQFF.

About this clonotype: A much larger clone differs by one base, so this may be a read error. J is TRBJ2-7 and V is TRBV6-2 or TRBV6-3; D call uncertain. CDR3 size: 13 residues. The V gene's germline CDR1 is MNHEY and CDR2 SVGEGT. The V end was cut by 2 bases, the J end by 3 bases, with 8 bases between. The CDR3 region is CASSYTEFYEQYF. CDR3 nucleotide sequence: TGTGCCAGCAGTTACACCGAGTTCTACGAGCAGTACTTC.

A remark on this clonotype: A much bigger clone sits one base away, suggesting this may be a read error. The V gene is TRBV27, the J gene TRBJ2-3; 7 bases align to TRBD2. V lost 4 bases, J lost 10 bases, and 14 bases stayed unmatched. Germline V gives CDR1 MNHEY, CDR2 SMNVEV (reference sequence). CDR3 length equals 15 residues. DNA for the CDR3: TGTGCCAGCAGTTCATCCGGGACTATGGCTGATGCGCAGTATTTT. Its protein is CASSSSGTMADAQYF.

The chain uses TRBV4-1 and TRBJ2-3; the D gene is possibly TRBD1 (6 bases). Trimming pared 4 bases from V and 4 bases from J, leaving 18 bases between. The CDR3 length is 16 residues. CDR1 and CDR2 from the germline V gene are MGHRA and YSYEKL. The CDR3 DNA is TGCGCCAGCAGCCCATCTAGAGGACAGAGCCCAGATACGCAGTATTTT. It yields the protein CASSPSRGQSPDTQYF.

Comment on this clonotype: This may be a read error, as it is one base from a much larger clone. This chain connects TRBV24-1 to TRBJ2-2; a possible D gene is TRBD1 (7 bases). The CDR3 is 13 residues long. CDR1 KGHDR and CDR2 SFDVKD come from the germline V gene. For the CDR3, the DNA is TGTGCCACCGGGACAGCGAACACCGGGGGGCTGTTTTTT. Encoded protein: CATGTANTGGLFF.

Comment on this clonotype: A much bigger clone sits one base away, suggesting this may be a read error. The CDR3 DNA follows: TGTGCCAGCAGCCCAGGGACGGCTTTCACTGGCACAGATACGCAGTATTTT. Amino acid sequence: CASSPGTAFTGTDTQYF. The chain joins TRBV9 to TRBJ2-3, with D tentatively TRBD1 or TRBD2 (5 bases each). The length of the CDR3 is 17 residues. V dropped 4 bases and J dropped 1 base, with 19 bases sitting between them. Germline V lookup: CDR1 SGDLS, CDR2 YYNGEE.

The chain is built from TRBV7-9 and TRBJ2-2, with D perhaps being TRBD1 or TRBD2 (7 bases each). V was pared by 5 bases and J by 4 bases, with 23 bases between. Germline-derived CDR1 and CDR2 are SEHNR and FQNEAQ (reference sequence). The CDR3 spans 18 residues. The CDR3 here is CASSPPLGRGGSTGELFF. The CDR3 DNA follows: TGTGCCAGCAGCCCCCCCCTCGGCAGGGGGGGTAGCACCGGGGAGCTGTTTTTT.

Ten or more counts support this clonotype. This chain connects TRBV7-9 to TRBJ2-5, with no clear D. Germline lookup yields CDR1 SEHNR and CDR2 FQNEAQ (reference sequence). The CDR3 covers 15 residues. Trimming left V 2 bases short and J 0 bases short, with 10 bases between. The CDR3 sequence is CASSLLRQNQETQYF. DNA for the CDR3: TGTGCCAGCAGCTTACTACGGCAGAACCAAGAGACCCAGTACTTC.

This clonotype was picked up a small number of times. The chain joins TRBV27 to TRBJ2-3; 7 positions match TRBD2. This CDR3 comprises 17 residues. With 1 base clipped from V and 2 bases from J, the junction kept 9 bases outside the gene matches. Looked up from germline, CDR1 is MNHEY and CDR2 is SMNVEV (reference sequence). The CDR3 loop is CASSLLVGGPHTDTQYF. The CDR3 DNA reads TGTGCCAGCAGTTTATTGGTGGGAGGGCCTCACACAGATACGCAGTATTTT.

In the case of this clonotype: A much larger clone lies one base from this, so it may be a read error. The V call is TRBV7-6, the J call TRBJ2-5; D unclear. The CDR3 length is 12 residues. CDR1 is SGHVS and CDR2 is FNYEAQ in the germline V gene. CDR3 sequence: CASSRWQETRYF. The CDR3 DNA is TGTGCCAGCAGCCGTTGGCAAGAGACCCGGTACTTC.

This chain's CDR3 is CASSPLEDIYGYTF. In nucleotides, the CDR3 is TGTGCCAGCAGCCCTTTGGAGGACATCTATGGCTACACCTTC. The V call is TRBV11-2, the J call TRBJ1-2; a possible D gene is TRBD1 (5 bases). Per germline, CDR1 SGHAT and CDR2 FQNNGV. CDR3 length equals 14 residues. V lost 5 bases and J lost 4, with 14 bases in between. The whole variable domain, remainder taken from reference TRBV11-2 and TRBJ1-2, is EAGVAQSPRYKIIEKRQSVAFWCNPISGHATLYWYQQILGQGPKLLIQFQNNGVVDDSQLPKDRFSAERLKGVDSTLKIQPAKLEDSAVYLCASSPLEDIYGYTFGSGTRLTVV.

The gene calls are TRBV27 and TRBJ2-7; D unresolved. The V end lost 8 bases, the J end lost 5 bases, and 25 bases lay between the germline ends. CDR1 is MNHEY and CDR2 is SMNVEV in the germline V gene (reference sequence). CDR3 length: 16 residues. In DNA, the CDR3 is TGTGCCAGCCCGGAAGGCGGCGGAAAGGTGTACCACGAGCAGTACTTC. It translates to CASPEGGGKVYHEQYF.

This clonotype was counted many times. This chain links TRBV6-9 with TRBJ1-1; no definite D call. V lost 8 bases, J lost 4 bases, and 14 bases lay in between. The CDR3 covers 13 residues. From germline, CDR1 is MNHGY and CDR2 SVAAGI. CDR3 sequence reads: CASSVAEGTEAFF. CDR3 DNA: TGTGCCAGCTCGGTGGCGGAGGGCACTGAAGCTTTCTTT.

This clonotype appeared many times. V gene TRBV20-1 combines with J gene TRBJ2-4, with 12 bases aligning to TRBD2. Germline trimming cut 5 bases from V and 8 bases from J; bases unmatched to any gene: 10. The CDR3 spans 15 residues. Germline assignment: CDR1 DFQATT and CDR2 SNEGSKA (reference sequence). For the CDR3, the DNA is TGCAGTGCTTTACCGACTAGCGGGAGTATAGACATTCAGTACTTC. Translated, it gives CSALPTSGSIDIQYF.

The chain carries TRBV27 and TRBJ1-1; D is unclear. Germline V lookup: CDR1 MNHEY, CDR2 SMNVEV (reference sequence). This CDR3 has 13 residues. Trimming removed 0 bases from V and 7 bases from J, with 9 bases in between. The CDR3: CASSLSDGIEAFF. In DNA form, the CDR3 reads TGTGCCAGCAGTTTATCGGATGGAATTGAAGCTTTCTTT.

This clonotype was seen more than once but under ten times. The CDR3 here is CASSLLEGSNEQFF. The CDR3 DNA follows: TGTGCCAGCAGTTTATTGGAGGGAAGCAATGAGCAGTTCTTC. The rearrangement uses TRBV28 and TRBJ2-1; D is possibly TRBD2 (6 bases). The V end was cut by 1 base, the J end by 6 bases, with 10 bases between. Germline assignment: CDR1 MDHEN and CDR2 SYDVKM. The CDR3 is made up of 14 amino acids.

This clonotype was counted ten times or more. The chain joins TRBV11-2 to TRBJ2-3; D is uncertain. Trimming pared 4 bases from V and 3 bases from J, leaving 17 bases between. The length of the CDR3 is 16 residues. The germline V gene has CDR1 SGHAT and CDR2 FQNNGV. The chain's CDR3 is CASSSTPISATDTQYF. The CDR3 DNA reads TGTGCCAGCAGCTCCACCCCGATAAGTGCAACAGATACGCAGTATTTT.

V usage is TRBV7-9 and J usage is TRBJ2-3; the match to TRBD2 covers 15 bases. CDR3 length: 20 amino acids. CDR1 is SEHNR, CDR2 FQNEAQ, per germline (reference sequence). J lost 4 bases, V lost 7 bases, and 18 bases had no gene match. The CDR3 region is CASNHGLAGGPIYRADTQYF. CDR3 sequence (DNA): TGTGCCAGCAACCACGGACTAGCGGGGGGGCCGATTTACAGAGCAGATACGCAGTATTTT.

This clonotype was seen ten or more times. The chain carries TRBV5-6 and TRBJ1-1, with D uncertain. Trimming took 1 base from V and 5 from J, leaving 12 bases between them. Germline CDR1 reads SGHDT; CDR2 reads YYEEEE. The CDR3 spans 14 residues. In DNA form, the CDR3 reads TGTGCCAGCAGCTTGAAGATGAGTTGGACTGAAGCTTTCTTT. Translation: CASSLKMSWTEAFF.

This clonotype was seen only a few times. V is TRBV19 and J is TRBJ2-7; D ambiguous. Per germline, CDR1 LNHDA and CDR2 SQIVND (reference sequence). Trimming removed 3 bases from V and 1 base from J, with 13 bases in between. The CDR3 totals 15 residues. The CDR3 spells CASSMVGTRSYEQYF. As DNA, the CDR3 is TGTGCCAGTAGTATGGTGGGCACAAGGTCCTACGAGCAGTACTTC.

This clonotype came up many times. The rearrangement joins TRBV5-6 to TRBJ2-1; D unclear. V gave up 2 bases and J gave up 8 bases, with 11 bases separating them. Germline assignment: CDR1 SGHDT and CDR2 YYEEEE. This CDR3 spans 13 amino acids. CDR3 region: CASSFGPGYEQFF. The CDR3 nucleotides are TGTGCCAGCAGCTTCGGACCGGGCTATGAGCAGTTCTTC.

Notes on this clonotype: A much larger clone sits a single nucleotide away, making a read error possible. CDR3 in DNA: TGCGTCAGCAGCTGGGCTAGCGCGTACGAGCAGTACTTC. This sequence encodes CVSSWASAYEQYF. J is TRBJ2-7 and V is TRBV5-1, with D possibly matching TRBD2 (6 bases). Germline V gene data show CDR1 as SGHRS and CDR2 as YFSETQ. The CDR3 runs 13 residues.

V is TRBV7-6 and J is TRBJ1-3; D remains ambiguous. This CDR3 region has 15 residues. Germline V gives CDR1 SGHVS, CDR2 FNYEAQ. Trimming shortened V by 6 bases and J by 2 bases, and 14 bases separated the two germline ends. The DNA for the CDR3 is TGTGCCAGCAGACCCGTATTAGATCCTGGAAACACCATATATTTT. It yields the protein CASRPVLDPGNTIYF. Together with reference TRBV7-6 and TRBJ1-3, the CDR3 gives the full variable domain: GAGVSQSPRYKVTKRGQDVALRCDPISGHVSLYWYRQALGQGPEFLTYFNYEAQQDKSGLPNDRFSAERPEGSISTLTIQRTEQRDSAMYRCASRPVLDPGNTIYFGEGSWLTVV.

Details on this clonotype: Being one base from a much bigger clone, this may be a read error. V and J are TRBV5-1 and TRBJ1-1; D gene ambiguous. This CDR3 spans 14 amino acids. Germline V gives CDR1 SGHRS, CDR2 YFSETQ. The CDR3 reads CASSSLPSDTGAFF. As DNA, the CDR3 is TGCGCCAGCAGCTCCTTACCTTCGGATACTGGAGCTTTCTTT.

There are many counts of this clonotype. The rearrangement joins TRBV20-1 to TRBJ2-7, with a tentative D call TRBD2 (6 bases). The CDR3 covers 15 residues. Trimming removed 2 bases from V and 0 bases from J, with 14 bases in between. CDR1 is DFQATT, CDR2 SNEGSKA, per germline (reference sequence). Here the CDR3 DNA reads TGCAGTGCTAGAAGGACTACGGGACCCTCCTACGAGCAGTACTTC. Translated, it gives CSARRTTGPSYEQYF.

At least ten counts were recorded for this clonotype. The V gene is TRBV13, the J gene TRBJ1-1, with D unresolved. The CDR3 is 13 residues long. CDR1 PRHDT and CDR2 FYEKMQ come from the germline V gene (reference sequence). Trimming stripped 4 bases from V and 0 bases from J, with 6 bases between. CDR3 loop: CASSSQLNTEAFF. CDR3 bases: TGTGCCAGCAGCTCTCAATTGAACACTGAAGCTTTCTTT.